This is a list of T cell receptor beta chains from one sample in a study of T-cell memory formation after mild COVID-19. MiXCR, run by TCRdb on the 5' RACE reads, gives a single entry per CDR3 protein. Of 110,000 or so distinct CDR3 sequences in the sample, approximately 22% are singletons; the top ten hold approximately 41%. Sample: PBMCs or a T cell subset sorted from them (not recorded which). The source of these receptors is a man aged 18-30 years who had mild COVID-19 (a few samples of this study predate the infection). Cell type and time point are not known. The CDR3 runs from the conserved cysteine through the conserved F or W. D genes are given only for firm matches. Clone size is not always given. Where it is, it says once, few, many or a class for expanded clones.

v_call	d_call	clone_size	j_call	cdr3_aa	cdr3_nt
TRBV7-9	.	.	TRBJ1-4	CASSLVGRNNEKLFF	TGTGCCAGCAGCTTAGTCGGCAGAAATAATGAAAAACTGTTTTTT
TRBV29-1	.	few	TRBJ1-3	CSVIGPGKNSGNTIYF	TGCAGCGTGATAGGTCCCGGGAAAAACTCTGGAAACACCATATATTTT
TRBV19	TRBD1	.	TRBJ1-6	CASSIGQGFGSPLHF	TGTGCCAGTAGTATAGGACAGGGATTTGGATCACCCCTCCACTTT
TRBV7-8	TRBD1	.	TRBJ1-1	CASSPRVGGSAEAFF	TGTGCCAGCAGCCCTAGGGTAGGGGGCAGTGCTGAAGCTTTCTTT
TRBV6-6	.	few	TRBJ2-7	CASLRGYEQYF	TGTGCCAGTCTACGGGGTTACGAGCAGTACTTC
TRBV29-1	.	few	TRBJ2-3	CSVQGLPLTDTQYF	TGCAGCGTCCAGGGGTTGCCGCTCACAGATACGCAGTATTTT
TRBV30	.	many	TRBJ2-1	CAWSVERSSYNEQFF	TGTGCCTGGAGTGTTGAGCGGAGCTCCTACAATGAGCAGTTCTTC
TRBV5-1	.	.	TRBJ1-1	CASSLAGPLRTEAFF	TGCGCCAGCAGCTTGGCAGGTCCCCTGAGGACTGAAGCTTTCTTT
TRBV27	.	few	TRBJ2-1	CASREGGDYNEQFF	TGTGCCAGCAGAGAGGGGGGCGACTACAATGAGCAGTTCTTC
TRBV28	TRBD1	few	TRBJ1-2	CASSTNRGHGGYTF	TGTGCCAGCAGTACCAACAGGGGGCACGGGGGCTACACCTTC
TRBV7-9	TRBD1	.	TRBJ2-1	CASSTGTGDLNEQFF	TGTGCCAGCAGTACCGGGACAGGGGATCTTAATGAGCAGTTCTTC
TRBV27	.	.	TRBJ1-6	CASRSLSSYNSPLHF	TGTGCCAGCAGGAGTCTGAGCTCCTATAATTCACCCCTCCACTTT
TRBV12-3/TRBV12-4	TRBD1	.	TRBJ2-1	CASRSTGELGQFF	TGTGCCAGCAGGTCTACAGGGGAATTGGGGCAGTTCTTC
TRBV7-7	.	few	TRBJ2-1	CASSLEAGLSYNEQFF	TGTGCCAGCAGCTTAGAGGCGGGACTCTCCTACAATGAGCAGTTCTTC
TRBV6-5	.	.	TRBJ2-5	CASSHGDQETQYF	TGTGCCAGCAGTCACGGGGACCAAGAGACCCAGTACTTC
TRBV5-1	.	.	TRBJ2-2	CASSLAEINTGELFF	TGCGCCAGCAGCTTGGCGGAAATTAACACCGGGGAGCTGTTTTTT
TRBV4-1	TRBD2	few	TRBJ2-5	CASNQMDGGQETQYF	TGCGCCAGCAATCAGATGGACGGGGGGCAAGAGACCCAGTACTTC
TRBV28	.	few	TRBJ1-2	CASSTSQRYGYTF	TGTGCCAGCAGTACCTCTCAGCGCTATGGCTACACCTTC
TRBV20-1	.	.	TRBJ2-1	CSAPSHGLNYNEQFF	TGCAGTGCCCCGAGCCATGGGCTGAACTACAATGAGCAGTTCTTC
TRBV4-1	.	.	TRBJ1-5	CASSPIQGNNQPQHF	TGCGCCAGCAGCCCAATACAGGGAAACAATCAGCCCCAGCATTTT
TRBV7-9	.	.	TRBJ1-1	CASSLVPRDTEAFF	TGTGCCAGCAGCTTAGTGCCGAGAGACACTGAAGCTTTCTTT
TRBV13	.	few	TRBJ2-3	CASSPRRTQYF	TGTGCCAGCAGCCCTCGGAGGACGCAGTATTTT
TRBV28	.	few	TRBJ2-3	CASSQTSRTDTQYF	TGTGCCAGCAGCCAGACTTCTAGGACAGATACGCAGTATTTT
TRBV6-5	TRBD1	few	TRBJ1-3	CASSYLTGSSGNTIYF	TGTGCCAGCAGTTACCTGACAGGGTCTTCTGGAAACACCATATATTTT
TRBV29-1	.	.	TRBJ2-2	CSVAGLRDTGELFF	TGCAGCGTTGCGGGACTCAGGGACACCGGGGAGCTGTTTTTT
TRBV27	TRBD2	few	TRBJ2-1	CASSSGRGRVF	TGTGCCAGCAGTTCAGGGAGGGGCCGTGTATTC
TRBV20-1	TRBD2	few	TRBJ2-7	CSARALGLAGGESYEQYF	TGCAGTGCTAGAGCCCTGGGACTAGCGGGAGGCGAGTCTTACGAGCAGTACTTC
TRBV12-3/TRBV12-4	.	few	TRBJ1-2	CASSHLGGGYTF	TGTGCCAGCAGTCACCTCGGGGGAGGCTACACCTTC
TRBV9	.	few	TRBJ1-2	CASSVGQNLHGYTF	TGTGCCAGCAGCGTAGGGCAAAATCTTCATGGCTACACCTTC
TRBV24-1	TRBD1	few	TRBJ2-1	CATSDLQTGGHNEQFF	TGTGCCACCAGTGATTTGCAGACAGGGGGACACAATGAGCAGTTCTTC
TRBV20-1	.	few	TRBJ2-7	CSARYSEQYF	TGCAGTGCTAGGTACTCCGAGCAGTACTTC
TRBV5-1	.	.	TRBJ1-1	CASSRYRANTEAFF	TGCGCCAGCAGTAGGTACAGGGCGAACACTGAAGCTTTCTTT
TRBV12-3/TRBV12-4	.	.	TRBJ2-6	CASSDSGANVLTF	TGTGCCAGCAGTGACTCTGGGGCCAACGTCCTGACTTTC
TRBV4-3	.	many	TRBJ2-1	CASSQALGRRGQDEQFF	TGCGCCAGCAGCCAAGCACTGGGGCGCCGGGGGCAGGATGAGCAGTTCTTC
TRBV7-9	TRBD1	.	TRBJ1-1	CASSLAQTGGVSAFF	TGTGCCAGCAGCTTAGCCCAGACAGGGGGAGTATCAGCTTTCTTT
TRBV12-3/TRBV12-4	TRBD2	few	TRBJ2-2	CASSLGTITGELFF	TGTGCCAGCAGCCTCGGGACTATCACCGGGGAGCTGTTTTTT
TRBV7-3	TRBD1	.	TRBJ2-1	CASSSALGQSSYNEQFF	TGTGCCAGCAGCTCGGCATTGGGACAGAGCTCCTACAATGAGCAGTTCTTC
TRBV12-3/TRBV12-4	TRBD1	few	TRBJ1-6	CASSLRDREGNSPLHF	TGTGCCAGCAGTTTAAGGGACAGGGAGGGGAATTCACCCCTCCACTTT
TRBV2	.	many	TRBJ2-7	CASSEASEQYF	TGTGCCAGCAGTGAGGCCAGCGAGCAGTACTTC
TRBV7-7	TRBD2	few	TRBJ2-1	CASSPGLAGVLNEQFF	TGTGCCAGCAGCCCGGGACTAGCGGGGGTTCTCAATGAGCAGTTCTTC
TRBV7-2	TRBD2	.	TRBJ2-4	CASSSLAGGSKNIQYF	TGTGCCAGCAGCTCCCTAGCGGGGGGGTCCAAAAACATTCAGTACTTC